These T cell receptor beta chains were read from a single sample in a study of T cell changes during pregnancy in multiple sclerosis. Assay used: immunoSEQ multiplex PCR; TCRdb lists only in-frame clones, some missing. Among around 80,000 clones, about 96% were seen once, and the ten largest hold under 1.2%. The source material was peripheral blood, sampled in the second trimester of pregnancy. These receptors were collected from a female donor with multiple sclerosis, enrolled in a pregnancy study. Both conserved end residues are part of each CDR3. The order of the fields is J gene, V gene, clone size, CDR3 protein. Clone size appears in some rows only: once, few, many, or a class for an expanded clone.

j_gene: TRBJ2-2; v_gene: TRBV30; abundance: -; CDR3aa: CAWTSGNTGELFF
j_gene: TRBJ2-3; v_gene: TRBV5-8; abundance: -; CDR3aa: CASSLDRVGTDTQYF
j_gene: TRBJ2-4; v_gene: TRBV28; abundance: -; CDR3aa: CASSQALAKNIQYF
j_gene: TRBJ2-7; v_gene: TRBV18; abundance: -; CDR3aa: CASSPGGSSYEQYF
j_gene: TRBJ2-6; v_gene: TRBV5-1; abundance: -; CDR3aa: CASSYRDGPGANVLTF
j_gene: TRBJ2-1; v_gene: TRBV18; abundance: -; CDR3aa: CASSGFGLAGSLYEQFF
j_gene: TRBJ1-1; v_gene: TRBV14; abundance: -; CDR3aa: CASTSNRLTEAFF
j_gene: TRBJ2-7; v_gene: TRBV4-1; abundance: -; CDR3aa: CASSKTSGAYEQYF
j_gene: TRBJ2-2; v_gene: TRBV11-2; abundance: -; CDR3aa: CASSLAYRTGELFF
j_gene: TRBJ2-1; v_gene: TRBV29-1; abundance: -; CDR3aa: CSVVGTSGSSYNEQFF
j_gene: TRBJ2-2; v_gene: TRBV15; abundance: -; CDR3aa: CATSRVGGRNTGELFF
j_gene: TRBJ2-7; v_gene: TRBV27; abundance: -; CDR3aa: CAIGTSTFYEQYF
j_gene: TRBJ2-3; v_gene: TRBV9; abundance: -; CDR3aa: CASSVGLTPDTQYF
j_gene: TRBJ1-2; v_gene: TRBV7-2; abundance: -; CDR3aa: CASSLDRTNYGYTF
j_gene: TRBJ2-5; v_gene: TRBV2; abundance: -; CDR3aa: CATSLAGAQETQYF
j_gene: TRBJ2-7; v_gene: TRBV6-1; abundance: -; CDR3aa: CASSHTSGLTYEQYF
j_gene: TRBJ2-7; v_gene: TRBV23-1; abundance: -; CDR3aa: CASRRPQGAGYEQYF
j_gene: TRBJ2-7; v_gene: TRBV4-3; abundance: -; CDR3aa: CASSQELRGGYEQYF
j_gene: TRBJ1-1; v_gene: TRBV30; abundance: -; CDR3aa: CAWSSPGGTEAFF
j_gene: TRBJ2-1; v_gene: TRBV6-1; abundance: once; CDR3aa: CASSEEAGEYNEQFF
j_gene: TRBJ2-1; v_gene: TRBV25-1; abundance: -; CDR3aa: CASSEYRGAADEQFF
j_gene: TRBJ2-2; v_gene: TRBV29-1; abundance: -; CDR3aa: CSVGEGSNTGELFF
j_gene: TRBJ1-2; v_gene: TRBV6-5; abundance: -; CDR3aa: CASSLTGDGYTF
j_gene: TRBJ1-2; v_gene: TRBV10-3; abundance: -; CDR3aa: CAIKSMQEDYGYTF
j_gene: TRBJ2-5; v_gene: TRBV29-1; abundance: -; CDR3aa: CSAMGLAGEETQYF
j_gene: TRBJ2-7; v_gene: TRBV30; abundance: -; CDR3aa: CAWSETSGYEQYF
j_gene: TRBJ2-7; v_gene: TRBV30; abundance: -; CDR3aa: CAWSQRRGAANWEQYF
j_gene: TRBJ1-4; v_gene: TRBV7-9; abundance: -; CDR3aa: CASSLKQGGNEKLFF
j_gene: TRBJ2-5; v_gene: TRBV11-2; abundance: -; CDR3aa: CASSLDRDTGLSQYF
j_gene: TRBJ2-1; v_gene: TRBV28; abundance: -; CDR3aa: CASSEGLVRGNEQFF
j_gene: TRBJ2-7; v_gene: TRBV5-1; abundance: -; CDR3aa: CASSIIPGSGTGPSYEQYF
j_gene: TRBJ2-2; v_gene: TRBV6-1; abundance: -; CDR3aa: CASRGRANTGELFF
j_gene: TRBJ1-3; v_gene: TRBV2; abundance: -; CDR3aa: CASRAIQGATGNTIYF
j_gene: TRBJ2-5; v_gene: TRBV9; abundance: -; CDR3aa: CASSSKTGWQETQYF
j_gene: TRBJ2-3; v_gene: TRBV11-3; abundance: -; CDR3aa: CASSPVKYF
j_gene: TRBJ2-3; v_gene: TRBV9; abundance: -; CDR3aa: CASSVGSSGGSTDTQYF
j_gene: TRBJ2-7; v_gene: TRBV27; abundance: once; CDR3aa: CASSLNPTNEQYF
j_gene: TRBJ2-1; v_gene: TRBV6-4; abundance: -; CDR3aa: CASSIQGDEQFF
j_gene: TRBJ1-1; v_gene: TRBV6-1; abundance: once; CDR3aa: CASSQGMNTEAFF
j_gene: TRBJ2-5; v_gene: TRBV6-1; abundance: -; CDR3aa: CASSPVGRARETQYF
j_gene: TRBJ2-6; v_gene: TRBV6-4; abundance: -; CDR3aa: CASSDSHSGANVLTF
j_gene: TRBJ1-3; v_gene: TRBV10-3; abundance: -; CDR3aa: CAISGGQGAQGNTIYF
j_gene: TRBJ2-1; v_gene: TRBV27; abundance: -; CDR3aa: CASGSGGGYNEQFF
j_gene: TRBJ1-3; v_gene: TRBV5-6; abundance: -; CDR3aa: CASSAWGYGSSGNTIYF
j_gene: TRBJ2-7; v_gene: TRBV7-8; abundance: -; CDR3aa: CASSLVAGFTYEQYF